These 25 T cell receptor beta chains originate from one sample sequenced in a study of CD8+ T cells in alopecia areata. Once RNA had been extracted, it was reverse transcribed into cDNA to act as the sequencing template. Method: immunoSEQ multiplex PCR; TCRdb's copy keeps in-frame clones and lacks some. The data hold under 40,000 clones, with about 60% observed a single time. Material for sequencing was NKG2D-high CD8+ T cells sorted from blood. The receptors here all came from a human donor with alopecia areata.

This chain connects TRBV28 to TRBJ1-5, with D uncertain. This CDR3 is built from 13 residues. V lost 9 bases and J 0 bases, leaving 9 bases between the germline ends. CDR1 is MDHEN and CDR2 is SYDVKM in the germline V gene. The CDR3 reads CASVWNSNQPQHF. The CDR3 DNA is TGTGCCAGTGTGTGGAATAGCAATCAGCCCCAGCATTTT.

In this sample, this clone is medium-sized (0.01 to 0.1%). The chain links TRBV16 to TRBJ1-1, with D perhaps TRBD1 (5 bases). CDR3 length: 13 residues. Trimming shortened V by 3 bases and J by 0 bases, and 5 bases separated the two germline ends. Germline CDR1 and CDR2: KGHSY and FQNENV. The CDR3, as DNA: TGTGCCAGCAGCCAGGGGGTGAACACTGAAGCTTTCTTT. Its protein is CASSQGVNTEAFF. The full variable domain, in which reference TRBV16 and TRBJ1-1 provide the parts outside the CDR3, is GEEVAQTPKHLVRGEGQKAKLYCAPIKGHSYVFWYQQVLKNEFKFLISFQNENVFDETGMPKERFSAKCLPNSPCSLEIQATKLEDSAVYFCASSQGVNTEAFFGQGTRLTVV.

The chain joins TRBV5-6 to TRBJ2-1; 7 positions agree with TRBD1. J lost 0 bases, V lost 4 bases, and 1 base had no gene match. The V gene's germline CDR1 is SGHDT and CDR2 YYEEEE. This CDR3 spans 14 amino acids. The CDR3 bases are TGTGCCAGCAGCGGGGACAGCTCCTACAATGAGCAGTTCTTC. Encoded protein: CASSGDSSYNEQFF.

V gene TRBV9 combines with J gene TRBJ2-3, with unresolved D. The CDR3 consists of 12 residues. The V gene lost 6 bases and the J gene lost 2 bases, with 7 bases spanning the gap. Germline loops: CDR1 SGDLS, CDR2 YYNGEE. CDR3 region: CASNRATDTQYF. The CDR3 bases are TGTGCCAGCAATCGGGCCACAGATACGCAGTATTTT.

The rearrangement uses TRBV5-4 and TRBJ2-3; 11 bases fit TRBD2. The germline V gene encodes CDR1 SGHNT and CDR2 YYREEE (reference sequence). Trimming cost V 2 bases and J 2 bases; bases outside gene matches: 4. The CDR3 sequence is 16 residues long. Here the CDR3 DNA reads TGTGCCAGCAGCTTCCCGGGACTAGCGGTCACAGATACGCAGTATTTT. Its translation: CASSFPGLAVTDTQYF.

The chain combines TRBV7-9 with TRBJ2-7, with D possibly being TRBD1 or TRBD2 (5 bases each). Germline loops: CDR1 SEHNR, CDR2 FQNEAQ (reference sequence). The CDR3 totals 11 residues. V lost 8 bases, J lost 7 bases, and 12 bases lay in between. The CDR3 loop reads CASRGWGEQYF. CDR3 nucleotides: TGTGCCAGCCGCGGCTGGGGGGAGCAGTACTTC. Full variable domain (missing parts from reference TRBV7-9 and TRBJ2-7): DTGVSQNPRHKITKRGQNVTFRCDPISEHNRLYWYRQTLGQGPEFLTYFQNEAQLEKSRLLSDRFSAERPKGSFSTLEIQRTEQGDSAMYLCASRGWGEQYFGPGTRLTVT.

The chain is built from TRBV5-4 and TRBJ2-2; 8 nucleotides match TRBD1. The CDR3 runs 15 residues. The germline gives CDR1 SGHNT, CDR2 YYREEE (reference sequence). V lost 4 bases to trimming and J lost 3 bases; unmatched junction nucleotides: 5. The CDR3, as DNA: TGTGCCAGCAGCGTACCAGGGGGCCACACCGGGGAGCTGTTTTTT. Its translation: CASSVPGGHTGELFF. The entire variable domain, with the rest obtained from reference TRBV5-4 and TRBJ2-2, is as follows: ETGVTQSPTHLIKTRGQQVTLRCSSQSGHNTVSWYQQALGQGPQFIFQYYREEENGRGNFPPRFSGLQFPNYSSELNVNALELDDSALYLCASSVPGGHTGELFFGEGSRLTVL.

The chain joins TRBV19 to TRBJ2-7, with 8 bases aligning to TRBD2. Per germline, CDR1 LNHDA and CDR2 SQIVND (reference sequence). The J segment lost 3 bases and the V segment lost 2 bases, leaving 3 bases of the junction unmatched. This CDR3 contains 14 residues. The CDR3 here is CASSIISGSYEQYF. DNA for the CDR3: TGTGCCAGTAGTATAATAAGCGGGAGCTACGAGCAGTACTTC.

The chain employs TRBV7-9 and TRBJ2-3; 8 bases are shared with TRBD2. The CDR3 loop spans 14 amino acids. The germline V gene has CDR1 SEHNR and CDR2 FQNEAQ (reference sequence). Trimming removed 5 bases from V and 5 bases from J; junction bases left unmatched: 6. The CDR3 region has the DNA TGTGCCAGCAGCGAGACTAGCGTAGGAGATACGCAGTATTTT. Translating it yields CASSETSVGDTQYF.

The CDR3 here is CASRLRGVSNQPQHF. The DNA for the CDR3 is TGTGCCAGCAGGCTGCGGGGGGTTAGCAATCAGCCCCAGCATTTT. The chain recombines TRBV28 with TRBJ1-5; D perhaps matches TRBD1 (5 bases). In germline, CDR1 is MDHEN, CDR2 SYDVKM. V gave up 6 bases and J gave up 0 bases, with 12 bases separating them. The CDR3 runs 15 residues.

This sequence joins TRBV19 and TRBJ2-1; 9 positions match TRBD1. This CDR3 contains 17 residues. V was pared by 3 bases and J by 3 bases, with 9 bases of the junction left unmatched. Germline loops: CDR1 LNHDA, CDR2 SQIVND (reference sequence). For the CDR3, the DNA is TGTGCCAGTAGTATCTCCTGGACAGGGGTCAGCTACAATGAGCAGTTCTTC. Translating it yields CASSISWTGVSYNEQFF.

V and J are TRBV4-1 and TRBJ2-2; 9 bases fit TRBD2. V trimming: 1 base; J trimming: 4 bases; junction bases outside the gene matches: 10. CDR1 MGHRA and CDR2 YSYEKL come from the germline V gene. The length of the CDR3 is 18 residues. The CDR3 DNA reads TGCGCCAGCAGCCAAGGTCCCCTACTAGCGGGTGCCACCGGGGAGCTGTTTTTT. Protein: CASSQGPLLAGATGELFF.

The CDR3 is CASSSLAGAHNEQFF. The CDR3 DNA is TGTGCCAGCAGTTCCCTAGCGGGGGCCCACAATGAGCAGTTCTTC. The rearrangement links TRBV6-5 to TRBJ2-1; 10 bases match TRBD2. CDR1 is MNHEY, CDR2 SVGAGI, per germline. The CDR3 sequence is 15 residues long. With V trimmed by 4 bases and J by 5 bases, 5 bases remained unmatched.

V and J are TRBV5-1 and TRBJ1-1; D gene uncertain. The V end was cut by 0 bases, the J end by 11 bases, with 14 bases between. This CDR3 region has 13 residues. Germline V gives CDR1 SGHRS, CDR2 YFSETQ. CDR3: CASSLEGQIEAFF. CDR3 DNA sequence: TGCGCCAGCAGCTTGGAGGGTCAGATTGAGGCTTTCTTT.

The J gene is TRBJ1-4, the V gene TRBV15; TRBD1 might be the D (5 bases). Germline values: CDR1 LNHNV, CDR2 YYDKDF (reference sequence). The CDR3 spans 18 residues. V shed 0 bases and J shed 11 bases, with 25 bases lying between them. DNA for the CDR3: TGTGCCACCAGCAGAGATCGGGGCTATGGGACGGAGACGGGGAAACTGTTTTTT. It translates to CATSRDRGYGTETGKLFF.

This clone was observed a few times. V gene TRBV28 combines with J gene TRBJ2-5; tentative D call: TRBD1 (6 bases). Germline CDR1 is MDHEN and CDR2 is SYDVKM. The V end lost 6 bases, the J end lost 4 bases, and 9 bases lay between the germline ends. The CDR3 extends over 12 amino acids. CDR3: CASRQDRETQYF. CDR3 in DNA: TGTGCCAGCAGACAGGACAGAGAGACCCAGTACTTC.

The genes are TRBV29-1 and TRBJ1-1, with D possibly matching TRBD1 (5 bases). Germline V gene data show CDR1 as SQVTM and CDR2 as ANQGSEA. This CDR3 region has 15 residues. V was shortened by 3 bases and J by 6 bases, with 20 bases between the two germline ends. As DNA, the CDR3 is TGCAGCGTTGAGGGGGGGGTGGGGGAGCGGTCTGAAGCTTTCTTT. It yields the protein CSVEGGVGERSEAFF. Full variable domain (outside the CDR3, taken from reference TRBV29-1 and TRBJ1-1): SAVISQKPSRDICQRGTSLTIQCQVDSQVTMMFWYRQQPGQSLTLIATANQGSEATYESGFVIDKFPISRPNLTFSTLTVSNMSPEDSSIYLCSVEGGVGERSEAFFGQGTRLTVV.

The chain combines TRBV19 with TRBJ2-3, with 9 bases matching TRBD2. This CDR3 has 17 amino acids. Per germline, CDR1 LNHDA and CDR2 SQIVND (reference sequence). The trim removed 3 bases at V and 0 bases at J, leaving 7 bases unmatched. The CDR3 DNA sequence: TGTGCCAGTAGTATGGACCTAGCGGGGTCTAGCACAGATACGCAGTATTTT. Translated, it gives CASSMDLAGSSTDTQYF.

This clone was seen once. The gene calls are TRBV29-1 and TRBJ1-1; 9 bases agree with TRBD1. This CDR3 has 13 residues. J was trimmed by 4 bases and V by 3 bases; bases with no gene match: 3. Germline-derived CDR1 and CDR2 are SQVTM and ANQGSEA. The CDR3 DNA sequence: TGCAGCGTTGACGGGACAGGGCGCACTGAAGCTTTCTTT. This codes for CSVDGTGRTEAFF.

The chain joins TRBV28 to TRBJ1-5, with D hard to call. The V end was cut by 1 base, the J end by 1 base, with 8 bases between. CDR3 length: 15 residues. CDR1 and CDR2 (germline): MDHEN, SYDVKM. The CDR3 protein is CASSLLGVSNQPQHF. CDR3 DNA sequence: TGTGCCAGCAGTTTATTGGGCGTGAGCAATCAGCCCCAGCATTTT.

This clone was recorded once. The chain joins TRBV27 to TRBJ2-6; D may be TRBD2 (5 bases). The CDR3 has 15 amino acids. Germline values: CDR1 MNHEY, CDR2 SMNVEV (reference sequence). V lost 5 bases and J lost 3, with 11 bases in between. CDR3 sequence reads: CASSTAVDGANVLTF. Written as DNA, the CDR3 is TGTGCCAGCAGTACAGCGGTGGATGGGGCCAACGTCCTGACTTTC.

The genes are TRBV5-1 and TRBJ1-2; D gene unclear. CDR3 size: 16 residues. The germline V and J ends were trimmed by 1 base and 0 bases, with 13 bases remaining between them. Per germline, CDR1 SGHRS and CDR2 YFSETQ. The CDR3 DNA reads as TGCGCCAGCAGCTTGAGAGGGAAGACTACTAACTATGGCTACACCTTC. Protein: CASSLRGKTTNYGYTF.

The chain employs TRBV6-1 and TRBJ2-3; D possibly corresponds to TRBD2 (5 bases). The V end was cut by 2 bases, the J end by 2 bases, with 11 bases between. Germline values: CDR1 MNHNS, CDR2 SASEGT. This CDR3 is 15 amino acids long. For the CDR3, the DNA is TGTGCCAGCAGTGAACTCAGCGGCTACACAGATACGCAGTATTTT. It translates to CASSELSGYTDTQYF.

This clone was counted only a few times. Germline and junction disagree at one end, which may indicate a read error. The chain links TRBV11-2 to TRBJ2-4; no reliable D call. The length of the CDR3 is 17 residues. CDR1 and CDR2 (germline): SGHAT, FQNNGV. CDR3: CASTLLGSREAKNIQYF. As DNA, the CDR3 is TGTGCCAGCACCTTATTAGGATCAAGGGAAGCCAAAAACATTCAGTACTTC.

This clone turned up a few times. The CDR3 is CASSQGLADTQYF. Here the CDR3 DNA reads TGTGCCAGCAGCCAGGGTCTAGCTGATACGCAGTATTTT. The genes are TRBV7-9 and TRBJ2-3; D possibly matches TRBD1 or TRBD2 (5 bases each). This CDR3 has 13 amino acids. Germline assignment: CDR1 SEHNR and CDR2 FQNEAQ (reference sequence). Trimming pared 5 bases from V and 6 bases from J, leaving 12 bases between.